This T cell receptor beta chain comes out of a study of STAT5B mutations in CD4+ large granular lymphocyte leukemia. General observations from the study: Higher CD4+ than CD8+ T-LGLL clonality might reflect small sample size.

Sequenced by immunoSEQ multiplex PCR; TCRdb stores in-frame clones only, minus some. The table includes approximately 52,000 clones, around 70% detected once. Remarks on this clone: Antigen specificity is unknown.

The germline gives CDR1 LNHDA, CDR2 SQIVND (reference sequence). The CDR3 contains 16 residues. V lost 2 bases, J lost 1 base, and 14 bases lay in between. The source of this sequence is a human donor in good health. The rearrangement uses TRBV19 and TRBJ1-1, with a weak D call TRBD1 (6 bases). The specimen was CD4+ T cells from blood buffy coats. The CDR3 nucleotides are TGTGCCAGTAGTATAAGAGGGGGGCACTCGAACACTGAAGCTTTCTTT. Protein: CASSIRGGHSNTEAFF.